The T cell receptor (beta chain) under discussion was sequenced for a study of cytomegalovirus exposure and HLA in healthy donors. Study results and limitations: Productive rates of about 90% or about 30% were seen for most TCR beta V segments in an earlier analysis.

A word on this clone: Its antigen remains unknown.

The primer mix had 60 Vbeta and 13 Jbeta primers. As handled by the study authors: Later, tens of millions of unique TCR beta chains were counted in an analysis, and roughly 11 million of them were shared. TCRdb's table, derived via immunoSEQ multiplex PCR, lists solely in-frame clones and lacks some. V, J and clone size were drawn from that table, and D and trimming were deduced from the DNA. The sample holds roughly 150,000 clones; over 75% are singletons and the top ten take over 0.6%. Source material: PBMCs. The TCR originated in a male donor in good health and CMV-seronegative.

CDR3 amino acids: CASSRQGFDTEAFF. The CDR3 nucleotides read TGTGCCAGCAGTCGGCAGGGCTTTGACACTGAAGCTTTCTTT. The J gene is TRBJ1-1, the V gene TRBV7-2; TRBD1 might be the D (5 bases). V was clipped by 6 bases and J by 3 bases, with 14 bases between them. The germline V gene has CDR1 SGHTA and CDR2 FQGNSA. This CDR3 has 14 amino acids.